This TCR beta chain was captured by sequencing in a study of blood T cell repertoires in COVID-19. Whole-study context: Nucleic acid was either cDNA or gDNA, and it came from T cells, B-cell-depleted T cells, or PBMCs.

The CDR3 consists of 15 residues. Germline loops: CDR1 SGHVS, CDR2 FQNEAQ. V lost 5 bases and J lost 9; bases outside the gene matches: 6. In the source study's methods: Estimates of nucleated cell counts were drawn from the amplification of reference gene primers. TCRdb's copy holds only in-frame clones and misses some; the assay was immunoSEQ multiplex PCR. V and J calls and clone size follow that table, whereas D and trimming were derived from the DNA. The sample carries around 100,000 clones, approximately 84% recorded once. Sequences were obtained from peripheral blood. The TCR comes from a human donor in a cohort sampled during active COVID-19. The chain employs TRBV7-8 and TRBJ1-6; TRBD1 matches 11 bases. CDR3 amino acids: CASSLGGQGGSPLHF. The CDR3 nucleotides are TGTGCCAGCAGCCTGGGGGGACAGGGGGGTTCACCCCTCCACTTT.